Presented here are 14 T cell receptor beta chains from one specimen sequenced in a study of early T cells in non-severe SARS-CoV-2 infection. Via MiXCR, TCRdb re-called the 5' RACE reads, giving one row per CDR3 protein. The sample records under 65,000 distinct CDR3 sequences, roughly an eighth being singletons. Source material: whole blood. These receptor sequences come from an adult who was a healthcare worker with PCR-confirmed SARS-CoV-2 infection or an uninfected control (not recorded which).

This clonotype was counted ten times or more. One end of the junction is discordant with germline, which a read error may explain. This sequence joins TRBV4-2 and TRBJ1-2; D might be TRBD1 (6 bases). Germline V CDR1 and CDR2: LGHNA, YNFKEQ. This CDR3 spans 17 amino acids. CDR3 residues: CASSQGQTTFGNYGYTF. CDR3 nucleotides: TGTGCCAGCAGTCAAGGACAGACCACCTTCGGGAACTATGGCTACACCTTC.

This clonotype was seen many times. The chain carries TRBV7-9 and TRBJ2-5; TRBD1 or TRBD2 may be the D gene (5 bases each). The CDR3 consists of 16 residues. Trimming left V 7 bases short and J 1 base short, with 19 bases between. Germline V CDR1 and CDR2: SEHNR, FQNEAQ (reference sequence). The CDR3 DNA reads TGTGCCAGCAACAAGCCGGGACGGTCGGTCCAAGAGACCCAGTACTTC. This gives the protein CASNKPGRSVQETQYF.

This clonotype was counted only a few times. J is TRBJ2-1 and V is TRBV3-1, with D uncertain. V gave up 2 bases and J gave up 10 bases, with 12 bases separating them. Germline CDR1 and CDR2: LGHDT and YNNKEL (reference sequence). The CDR3 has 13 residues. CDR3 in amino acids: CASSQNIGQEQFF. The CDR3 DNA follows: TGTGCCAGCAGCCAAAACATCGGGCAGGAGCAGTTCTTC.

Many counts were recorded for this clonotype. The genes are TRBV12-3 or TRBV12-4 and TRBJ1-1; no clear D. CDR3 length: 13 amino acids. V lost 3 bases to trimming and J lost 3 bases, with 8 bases between them. The CDR3 is CASSFLGYTEAFF. For the CDR3, the DNA is TGTGCCAGCAGTTTTCTGGGGTACACTGAAGCTTTCTTT.

There are many counts of this clonotype. The rearrangement uses TRBV12-3 or TRBV12-4 and TRBJ2-1; D may be TRBD1 or TRBD2 (5 bases each). The V end lost 4 bases, the J end lost 0 bases, and 10 bases lay between the germline ends. CDR3 length: 15 residues. The CDR3 sequence is CASSSGTSSYNEQFF. In DNA form, the CDR3 reads TGTGCCAGCAGTTCCGGGACCAGCTCCTACAATGAGCAGTTCTTC.

The sample holds many counts of this clonotype. V usage is TRBV7-8 and J usage is TRBJ2-7; perhaps TRBD2 as D (6 bases). V lost 5 bases, J lost 6 bases, and 14 bases lay in between. This CDR3 region has 13 residues. Per germline, CDR1 SGHVS and CDR2 FQNEAQ. CDR3 coding DNA: TGTGCCAGCAGCACCCCCCGGGGGAGCGAGCAGTACTTC. The encoded protein is CASSTPRGSEQYF.

This clonotype was detected only a few times. The chain couples TRBV12-3 or TRBV12-4 to TRBJ2-7, with a weak D call TRBD1 (6 bases). V lost 6 bases and J 7 bases, leaving 16 bases between the germline ends. CDR3 size: 13 residues. CDR3 residues: CASRGYRVGEQYF. The CDR3 coding sequence is TGTGCCAGCAGAGGCTACAGGGTTGGGGAGCAGTACTTC.

CDR3 residues: CASSSHLADYEQYF. The CDR3 DNA sequence: TGCGCCAGCAGTTCCCACCTGGCCGATTACGAGCAGTACTTC. This rearrangement joins TRBV5-1 to TRBJ2-7; D gene ambiguous. This CDR3 is 14 amino acids long. Trimming took off 5 bases at V and 4 bases at J, with 16 bases between the two ends. The germline V gene encodes CDR1 SGHRS and CDR2 YFSETQ.

This clonotype turned up a few times. V gene TRBV20-1 combines with J gene TRBJ2-3, with D perhaps matching TRBD1 (5 bases). This CDR3 is built from 15 residues. Germline CDR1 DFQATT, CDR2 SNEGSKA (reference sequence). The germline V and J ends were trimmed by 0 bases and 1 base, with 11 bases remaining between them. Here the CDR3 reads CSARDRLGGTDTQYF. The CDR3 DNA reads as TGCAGTGCTAGAGATCGGCTAGGGGGCACAGATACGCAGTATTTT.

The J gene is TRBJ2-5, the V gene TRBV7-2, with D uncertain. Germline CDR1 SGHTA, CDR2 FQGNSA. V lost 6 bases and J lost 7, with 15 bases in between. The CDR3 contains 13 residues. The chain's CDR3 is CASRNPLSTTQYF. CDR3 sequence (DNA): TGTGCCAGCAGGAATCCCCTCTCGACGACCCAGTACTTC.

This clonotype came up many times. The chain employs TRBV7-2 and TRBJ2-1; 10 nucleotides match TRBD1. This CDR3 region has 15 residues. Germline lookup yields CDR1 SGHTA and CDR2 FQGNSA. Trimming removed 5 bases from V and 8 bases from J; junction bases left unmatched: 9. The CDR3 DNA is TGTGCCAGCAGCGGAACGACAGGGGGCGGCGATGAGCAGTTCTTC. It codes for CASSGTTGGGDEQFF. The complete variable domain, with remaining parts taken from reference TRBV7-2 and TRBJ2-1, reads GAGVSQSPSNKVTEKGKDVELRCDPISGHTALYWYRQSLGQGLEFLIYFQGNSAPDKSGLPSDRFSAERTGGSVSTLTIQRTQQEDSAVYLCASSGTTGGGDEQFFGPGTRLTVL.

The gene calls are TRBV3-1 and TRBJ2-3, with D unresolved. Germline CDR1 reads LGHDT; CDR2 reads YNNKEL (reference sequence). This CDR3 spans 16 amino acids. Trimming removed 1 base from V and 0 bases from J, with 11 bases in between. The CDR3 reads CASSQVLGFSTDTQYF. DNA of the CDR3: TGTGCCAGCAGCCAAGTGTTGGGGTTTAGCACAGATACGCAGTATTTT.

Ten or more counts support this clonotype. The chain employs TRBV6-2 or TRBV6-3 and TRBJ1-2, with TRBD1 matching over 8 bases. The CDR3 length is 15 residues. The germline CDR1 and CDR2 sequences are MNHEY and SVGEGT. V was clipped by 6 bases and J by 3 bases; unmatched bases: 9. CDR3 loop: CASRAGGDTYYGYTF. As DNA, the CDR3 is TGTGCCAGCAGAGCAGGGGGCGATACGTACTATGGCTACACCTTC.

In this sample, this clonotype turned up many times. The gene calls are TRBV18 and TRBJ2-7; possibly TRBD2 for D (6 bases). This CDR3 is built from 14 residues. Trimming removed 3 bases at V and 1 base at J, with 10 bases between. The germline CDR1 and CDR2 sequences are KGHSH and LQKENI. CDR3 loop: CASSPRGSSYEQYF. The CDR3 DNA reads as TGTGCCAGCTCACCTCGGGGGAGTTCCTACGAGCAGTACTTC.